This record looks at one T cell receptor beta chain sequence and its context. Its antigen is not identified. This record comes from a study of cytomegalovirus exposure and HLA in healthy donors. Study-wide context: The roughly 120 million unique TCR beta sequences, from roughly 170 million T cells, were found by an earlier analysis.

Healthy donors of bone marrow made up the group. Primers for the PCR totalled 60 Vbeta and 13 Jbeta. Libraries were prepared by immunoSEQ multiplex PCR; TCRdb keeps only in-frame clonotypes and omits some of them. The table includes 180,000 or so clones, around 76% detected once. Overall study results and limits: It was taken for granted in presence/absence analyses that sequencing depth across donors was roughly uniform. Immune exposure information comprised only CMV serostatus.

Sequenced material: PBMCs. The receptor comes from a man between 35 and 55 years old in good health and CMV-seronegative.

The CDR3 nucleotides read TGCAGCGTTGGGGGGGGGTATGATTACGAGCAGTACTTC. This codes for CSVGGGYDYEQYF. V gene TRBV29-1 combines with J gene TRBJ2-7, with 7 nucleotides matching TRBD2. The CDR3 has 13 amino acids. CDR1 is SQVTM, CDR2 ANQGSEA, per germline. The J segment lost 4 bases and the V segment lost 4 bases, leaving 7 bases of the junction unmatched.